Shown below are 6 T cell receptor beta chains from a single sample sequenced in a study of blood T cells in healthy people across ages. A second PCR of roughly 7 to 11 cycles used a sample-barcoded 5' primer and a J-beta primer mix. TCRdb analysed the 5' RACE reads with MiXCR anew, one entry per CDR3 protein. Of approximately 810,000 distinct CDR3 sequences in the sample, around 26% are singletons; the top ten hold around 15%. What was sequenced was blood. The receptors shown here come from an elderly woman in good health.

This clonotype was recorded at least ten times. The chain joins TRBV10-1 to TRBJ2-1; TRBD1 might be the D (6 bases). Trimming pared 6 bases from V and 7 bases from J, leaving 16 bases between. The CDR3 runs to 14 residues. From germline, CDR1 is WNHNN and CDR2 SYGVQD (reference sequence). The CDR3 DNA reads as TGCGCCAGCAGCCGGACAGTTAGGGATAATGAGCAGTTCTTC. Its protein is CASSRTVRDNEQFF.

This clonotype appeared many times. This chain uses TRBV5-1 with TRBJ2-1; 13 nucleotides agree with TRBD2. This CDR3 comprises 17 residues. V gave up 4 bases and J gave up 9 bases; unmatched junction bases: 13. Germline V CDR1 and CDR2: SGHRS, YFSETQ. The CDR3 spells CASSPRTSGGPISEQFF. CDR3 nucleotides: TGCGCCAGCAGCCCGAGGACTAGCGGGGGCCCAATATCTGAGCAGTTCTTC.

This clonotype was seen at least ten times. The V call is TRBV7-6, the J call TRBJ2-3; the D is unclear. The CDR3 has 15 amino acids. Per germline, CDR1 SGHVS and CDR2 FNYEAQ. The germline V and J ends were trimmed by 5 bases and 6 bases, with 18 bases remaining between them. CDR3 protein: CASSRRLGNTDTQYF. In DNA, the CDR3 is TGTGCCAGCAGCCGACGACTGGGGAATACGGATACGCAGTATTTT.

The chain has TRBV12-3 or TRBV12-4 and TRBJ1-3; the match to TRBD1 covers 9 bases. The junction had 14 bases not matched to a gene; V was cut back by 4 bases and J by 7 bases. The CDR3 totals 17 residues. CDR3 coding DNA: TGTGCCAGCAGTTCCGCGGGGACAGGGAATATTAGGAACACCATATATTTT. It translates to CASSSAGTGNIRNTIYF.

This clonotype was observed many times. This chain connects TRBV6-2 or TRBV6-3 to TRBJ1-1; D unclear. This CDR3 is 12 amino acids long. Trimming removed 2 bases from V and 5 bases from J, with 6 bases in between. CDR1 and CDR2 (germline): MNHEY, SVGEGT. The CDR3 nucleotides read TGTGCCAGCAGTTACGTGGGGACTGAAGCTTTCTTT. Translation: CASSYVGTEAFF.

This chain connects TRBV7-2 to TRBJ2-7; a weak D match, TRBD2 (5 bases). CDR1 is SGHTA, CDR2 FQGNSA, per germline. The CDR3 sequence is 15 residues long. V lost 1 base and J 3 bases, leaving 13 bases between the germline ends. The CDR3: CASSLGASGRYEQYF. CDR3 in DNA: TGTGCCAGCAGCTTAGGAGCGAGCGGTCGCTACGAGCAGTACTTC.